The 6 T cell receptor beta chains below come from one sample, sequenced in a study of vaccination and CD4 T cells after COVID-19. The sample's treatment: roughly ten-day PBMC culture with coronavirus spike peptide pools or control peptides (ViraFEST assay). Their antigens remain unidentified. The Oncomine TCR Beta short-read assay sequenced DNA from cultured CD4+ T cells. TCRdb ran MiXCR on the PCR reads and lists one entry per CDR3 protein. Here the sample spans roughly 20,000 distinct CDR3 sequences, about 43% being singletons. Sequences were derived from CD4+ T cells from blood, cultured in vitro, sampled after SARS-CoV-2 vaccination. All receptors come from a human donor who had recovered from COVID-19.

The chain carries TRBV6-1 and TRBJ1-1; D might be TRBD1 (5 bases). With 2 bases removed from V and 7 bases from J, the gap between germline ends came to 14 bases. The CDR3 loop spans 14 amino acids. In germline, CDR1 is MNHNS, CDR2 SASEGT. Here the CDR3 DNA reads TGTGCCAGCAGTGAATCGTGGGCAGGGTATGAAGCTTTCTTT. Protein: CASSESWAGYEAFF.

The J gene is TRBJ2-4, the V gene TRBV20-1; D may be TRBD1 (5 bases). The CDR3 length is 12 residues. V gave up 2 bases and J gave up 8 bases, with 10 bases separating them. CDR1 is DFQATT and CDR2 is SNEGSKA in the germline V gene (reference sequence). The DNA of the CDR3 is TGCAGTGCTAGACAGGGTGGGGACATTCAGTACTTC. Its translation is CSARQGGDIQYF.

The chain recombines TRBV6-5 with TRBJ1-2; the D gene is possibly TRBD1 (6 bases). From germline, CDR1 is MNHEY and CDR2 SVGAGI. The CDR3 covers 15 residues. The V end lost 0 bases, the J end lost 3 bases, and 11 bases lay between the germline ends. In DNA form, the CDR3 reads TGTGCCAGCAGTTACTCTAGGGGGGCTGACTATGGCTACACCTTC. Its translation is CASSYSRGADYGYTF.

This clonotype was detected a few times. The gene calls are TRBV6-1 and TRBJ2-7; 11 bases line up with TRBD1. Germline V gene lookup returns CDR1 MNHNS and CDR2 SASEGT. Germline trimming cut 1 base from V and 5 bases from J; bases unmatched to any gene: 10. This CDR3 is 17 amino acids long. CDR3: CASSEVPPGQGAHEQYF. CDR3 DNA: TGTGCCAGCAGTGAAGTACCGCCAGGACAGGGGGCCCACGAGCAGTACTTC.

The rearrangement links TRBV28 to TRBJ2-7, with 11 bases matching TRBD2. The CDR3 runs 15 residues. The V gene end was trimmed by 7 bases and the J gene end by 9 bases; junction bases not matched to a gene: 14. CDR1 and CDR2 from the germline V gene are MDHEN and SYDVKM. As DNA, the CDR3 is TGTGCCAGCATCAAGGGAACTAGCGGGAGCTCGGGGCAGTACTTC. This encodes CASIKGTSGSSGQYF.

J is TRBJ1-1 and V is TRBV7-3; 12 nucleotides agree with TRBD1. V trimming: 5 bases; J trimming: 3 bases; junction bases outside the gene matches: 7. The germline V gene has CDR1 SGHTA and CDR2 FQGTGA. CDR3 length: 16 amino acids. The CDR3 loop is CASSQGTGGEYTEAFF. Here the CDR3 DNA reads TGTGCCAGCAGCCAAGGGACAGGGGGCGAATACACTGAAGCTTTCTTT.